These T cell receptor beta chains were read from a single sample in a study of cytomegalovirus exposure and HLA in healthy donors. Only in-frame clones appear in the TCRdb table, and some are missing; sequencing was by immunoSEQ multiplex PCR. The table records some 120,000 clones, roughly 63% of them present only once. Sequences were obtained from PBMCs. Receptors originate from a man aged 30 to 45 in good health and CMV-seropositive. Both conserved end residues are part of each CDR3. D genes are given only for firm matches. Part of the rows lack a size; the others show once, few, many or a class for expanded clones.

>TRBJ2-1|NA|TRBV7-9|NA|13
CASSLGVNNEQFF
TGTGCCAGCAGCTTAGGAGTGAACAATGAGCAGTTCTTC
>TRBJ2-3|NA|TRBV4-3|NA|14
CASSPYSHSDTQYF
TGCGCCAGCAGCCCCTACAGTCACTCAGATACGCAGTATTTT
>TRBJ2-7|NA|TRBV28|TRBD2|16
CASSSPPPGLAYEQYF
TGTGCCAGCAGCTCTCCTCCTCCGGGACTAGCCTACGAGCAGTACTTC
>TRBJ1-5|once|TRBV19|NA|19
CASSSFDGLVAGFNQPQHF
TGTGCCAGTAGTTCTTTCGATGGTCTGGTAGCGGGCTTCAATCAGCCCCAGCATTTT
>TRBJ1-1|NA|TRBV10-3|NA|13
CAISETQNTEAFF
TGTGCCATCAGTGAGACTCAAAACACTGAAGCTTTCTTT
>TRBJ1-5|NA|TRBV6-1|NA|15
CASKEQGLGNQPQHF
TGTGCCAGCAAAGAACAGGGTTTGGGCAATCAGCCCCAGCATTTT
>TRBJ2-5|NA|TRBV4-2|NA|16
CASSPGDRTRGETQYF
TGTGCCAGCAGCCCAGGGGACCGAACCCGGGGAGAGACCCAGTACTTC
>TRBJ1-5|NA|TRBV5-1|NA|15
CASSLIAGNNQPQHF
TGCGCCAGCAGCTTGATAGCAGGGAACAATCAGCCCCAGCATTTT
>TRBJ1-2|few|TRBV30|TRBD1|16
CAWSPSTGTGYKGYTF
TGTGCCTGGAGCCCCTCCACCGGGACAGGGTATAAAGGCTACACCTTC
>TRBJ2-7|NA|TRBV7-8|TRBD1|15
CASSKEGQVVAEQYF
TGTGCCAGCAGCAAGGAGGGACAGGTCGTGGCCGAGCAGTACTTC
>TRBJ2-5|few|TRBV12-5|TRBD2|17
CASGPRTSGRFQETQYF
TGTGCTAGTGGTCCCCGGACTAGCGGGAGATTTCAAGAGACCCAGTACTTC
>TRBJ2-1|medium-sized|TRBV7-3|NA|14
CASSPTLQGNEQFF
TGTGCCAGCAGCCCTACCTTACAGGGTAATGAGCAGTTCTTC
>TRBJ1-1|NA|TRBV7-9|TRBD1|15
CASSPRTGGFTEAFF
TGTGCCAGCAGCCCCCGGACAGGGGGTTTCACTGAAGCTTTCTTT
>TRBJ2-3|NA|TRBV10-3|TRBD2|16
CAISELEAGGTDTQYF
TGTGCCATCAGTGAGTTGGAAGCGGGAGGCACAGATACGCAGTATTTT
>TRBJ2-3|NA|TRBV6-5|TRBD2|14
CASRLAGGGDTQYF
TGTGCCAGCAGACTAGCGGGAGGTGGAGATACGCAGTATTTT
>TRBJ1-3|few|TRBV6-1|NA|14
CASSEQVYGNTIYF
TGTGCCAGCAGTGAACAGGTTTACGGAAACACCATATATTTT
>TRBJ2-6|NA|TRBV6-4|NA|14
CASSPSSGANVLTF
TGTGCCAGCAGCCCTTCGTCTGGGGCCAACGTCCTGACTTTC
>TRBJ2-7|few|TRBV27|TRBD2|14
CASSFQSGRSEQYF
TGTGCCAGCAGTTTCCAGAGCGGGAGATCCGAGCAGTACTTC
>TRBJ2-7|NA|TRBV6-6|TRBD2|16
CASRLGTSGSSYEQYF
TGTGCCAGCAGACTCGGGACTAGCGGTAGCTCCTACGAGCAGTACTTC
>TRBJ2-1|NA|TRBV7-2|TRBD2|14
CASSTRREGCEQFF
TGTGCCAGCAGCACTCGCCGGGAGGGCTGTGAGCAGTTCTTC
>TRBJ2-3|NA|TRBV5-1|NA|17
CASSLGFGGVVTDTQYF
TGCGCCAGCAGCTTGGGCTTTGGAGGGGTAGTGACAGATACGCAGTATTTT
>TRBJ2-7|NA|TRBV2|NA|15
CASSEAPLAAYEQYF
TGTGCCAGCAGTGAAGCCCCGCTAGCAGCCTACGAGCAGTACTTC
>TRBJ2-1|NA|TRBV4-2|NA|14
CASSQDLGDNEQFF
TGTGCCAGCAGCCAAGATCTCGGGGACAATGAGCAGTTCTTC
>TRBJ2-5|NA|TRBV2|TRBD1|16
CASSGDIQGKGETQYF
TGTGCCAGCAGTGGGGACATACAGGGGAAGGGGGAGACCCAGTACTTC
>TRBJ2-4|few|TRBV9|TRBD1|16
CASSVPPPGQGNIQYF
TGTGCCAGCAGCGTACCTCCCCCGGGACAGGGAAACATTCAGTACTTC
>TRBJ1-2|NA|TRBV30|NA|13
CAWSTDGTYGYTF
TGTGCCTGGAGTACAGACGGTACCTATGGCTACACCTTC
>TRBJ2-2|NA|TRBV27|TRBD1|15
CASSHGTGFTGELFF
TGTGCCAGCAGCCACGGGACAGGGTTCACCGGGGAGCTGTTTTTT
>TRBJ2-5|once|TRBV5-4|TRBD1|15
CASSTPRDRAETQYF
TGTGCCAGCAGCACCCCGCGGGACAGGGCAGAGACCCAGTACTTC
>TRBJ2-3|NA|TRBV5-4|TRBD2|20
CASSSRRGGSSGRGTDTQYF
TGTGCCAGCAGCTCCCGCAGGGGGGGGTCTAGCGGGAGAGGCACAGATACGCAGTATTTT
>TRBJ1-6|NA|TRBV5-6|TRBD1|15
CASSFFQGDNSPLHF
TGTGCCAGCAGCTTCTTTCAGGGGGATAATTCACCCCTCCACTTT
>TRBJ2-1|few|TRBV7-8|NA|15
CASSLAVAFYNEQFF
TGTGCCAGCAGCTTAGCAGTAGCGTTCTACAATGAGCAGTTCTTC
>TRBJ1-5|NA|TRBV6-6|TRBD1|16
CASSIGQGAGNQPQHF
TGTGCCAGCAGTATTGGACAGGGCGCGGGCAATCAGCCCCAGCATTTT
>TRBJ2-7|few|TRBV7-9|NA|13
CSSSPRGRSEQYF
TGTTCCAGCAGCCCAAGGGGGAGATCCGAGCAGTACTTC
>TRBJ2-7|few|TRBV6-5|TRBD2|15
CASRRGAGDTYEQYF
TGTGCCAGCAGGCGTGGGGCGGGAGATACCTACGAGCAGTACTTC
>TRBJ1-4|few|TRBV19|NA|15
CASNGGYGVNEKLFF
TGTGCCAGTAATGGGGGGTACGGCGTTAATGAAAAACTGTTTTTT
>TRBJ2-1|NA|TRBV7-3|NA|13
CASSSTPYNEQFF
TGTGCCAGCAGCTCCACACCGTACAATGAGCAGTTCTTC
>TRBJ2-7|few|TRBV10-3|TRBD2|15
CAISGGGSESYEQYF
TGTGCCATCAGTGGTGGCGGGAGTGAGTCCTACGAGCAGTACTTC
>TRBJ2-3|NA|TRBV9|NA|15
CASSVLAGIADTQYF
TGTGCCAGCAGCGTCTTGGCGGGAATAGCGGATACGCAGTATTTT
>TRBJ2-5|NA|TRBV7-3|TRBD2|17
CASSSGLAGVGSETQYF
TGTGCCAGCAGCTCGGGACTAGCGGGAGTAGGCTCAGAGACCCAGTACTTC
>TRBJ2-7|NA|TRBV5-6|TRBD1|15
CASSLTGGLSYEQYF
TGTGCCAGCAGTCTGACAGGGGGACTATCCTACGAGCAGTACTTC
>TRBJ2-1|NA|TRBV6-1|TRBD1|16
CASSEVFWYRGDEQFF
TGTGCCAGCAGTGAAGTGTTCTGGTACAGGGGCGATGAGCAGTTCTTC
>TRBJ2-6|NA|TRBV19|TRBD1|17
CASLGGQAFSGANVLTF
TGTGCCAGTTTAGGCGGACAGGCCTTCTCTGGGGCCAACGTCCTGACTTTC
>TRBJ2-7|few|TRBV6-5|NA|15
CASSYSSGGSYEQYF
TGTGCCAGCAGTTACTCGTCTGGCGGCTCCTACGAGCAGTACTTC
>TRBJ1-6|NA|TRBV29-1|TRBD1|14
CSVASGTANSPLHF
TGCAGCGTCGCTTCCGGGACAGCAAATTCACCCCTCCACTTT
>TRBJ1-4|NA|TRBV19|NA|13
CASSTGLYEKLFF
TGTGCCAGTTCTACAGGGTTATATGAAAAACTGTTTTTT
>TRBJ1-5|NA|TRBV19|TRBD1|16
CASRDLGDSPNQPQHF
TGTGCCAGCCGGGATCTTGGGGACAGCCCCAATCAGCCCCAGCATTTT
>TRBJ2-2|NA|TRBV18|NA|14
CASSRQANTGELFF
TGTGCCAGCTCGAGACAGGCGAACACCGGGGAGCTGTTTTTT
>TRBJ2-7|NA|TRBV6-1|TRBD2|13
CASRLAGGHEQYF
TGTGCCAGCAGACTAGCGGGAGGGCACGAGCAGTACTTC